This note documents a single T cell receptor beta chain sequence. Its antigen remains unknown. The sample is drawn from a study of coeliac disease. As for the study in general: Refractory type I patients had normal intraepithelial cells despite over 12 months' diet failure.

This CDR3 is 18 amino acids long. Produced via immunoSEQ multiplex PCR; TCRdb's table is partial and in-frame only. The sample yields 6,000 to 8,000 clones, 55% to 75% seen once. Study-wide results and limits: Few TRB amino acid sequences were shared between samples; most were unique. The authors judged this method unsuitable for unbiased gliadin-specific T cell detection. Published gliadin-specific TRB sequences appeared in 9 of 18 coeliac samples, 1 of 6 controls.

Sequencing input: lamina propria lymphocytes from the gut. The chain has TRBV12-1 and TRBJ2-6; the table's TRBD1 call for D was not verified on the DNA. TRBV12-1 is assigned pseudogene status. The receptor's source is a man aged 30 to 45 with celiac disease. The chain's CDR3 is CASSYANVGQSRANVLTF. Written as DNA, the CDR3 is TGTGCCAGCAGCTATGCTAATGTAGGACAAAGTCGGGCCAACGTCCTGACTTTC.